The 15 T cell receptor beta chains in this list originate from one sample, sequenced in a study of blood T cell repertoires in COVID-19. Here immunoSEQ multiplex PCR was the method, and the copy in TCRdb shows in-frame clones only, minus some. The sample lists about 140,000 clones, 65% to 90% seen once, with less than 3% in the top ten. Sequenced: peripheral blood. These receptors all come from a man aged 50 to 59 with acute or convalescent COVID-19.

The CDR3 DNA reads as TGTGCCACCAGTGATACCCAACATCAGGGCGGCGATGAGCAGTTCTTC. Its protein product is CATSDTQHQGGDEQFF. The V gene is TRBV24-1, the J gene TRBJ2-1; a possible D gene is TRBD1 (5 bases). In germline, CDR1 is KGHDR, CDR2 SFDVKD. The CDR3 is made up of 16 amino acids. V lost 3 bases and J lost 8, with 19 bases in between.

This sequence joins TRBV5-5 and TRBJ1-5, with 7 bases lining up with TRBD1. Germline V gene lookup returns CDR1 SGHKS and CDR2 YYEKEE (reference sequence). CDR3 size: 14 residues. After removal of 5 bases from V and 2 bases from J, the junction contained 4 bases not matched to a gene. DNA for the CDR3: TGTGCCAGCAGGCCAGGACAGGGCAATCAGCCCCAGCATTTT. Translated: CASRPGQGNQPQHF. Full variable domain (remainder filled in from reference TRBV5-5 and TRBJ1-5): DAGVTQSPTHLIKTRGQQVTLRCSPISGHKSVSWYQQVLGQGPQFIFQYYEKEERGRGNFPDRFSARQFPNYSSELNVNALLLGDSALYLCASRPGQGNQPQHFGDGTRLSIL.

J is TRBJ1-1 and V is TRBV13; possibly TRBD1 for D (6 bases). With 0 bases removed from V and 6 bases from J, the gap between germline ends came to 8 bases. The germline gives CDR1 PRHDT, CDR2 FYEKMQ (reference sequence). This CDR3 region has 13 residues. Written as DNA, the CDR3 is TGTGCCAGCAGCTTAGGGCAGGGGTCTGAAGCTTTCTTT. It encodes CASSLGQGSEAFF.

V and J are TRBV2 and TRBJ2-7; tentative D call: TRBD2 (5 bases). V was shortened by 4 bases and J by 2 bases, with 15 bases between the two germline ends. CDR1 SNHLY and CDR2 FYNNEI come from the germline V gene. The CDR3 is 15 residues long. The CDR3 region is CASSGIRTLTYEQYF. CDR3 coding DNA: TGTGCCAGCAGTGGAATAAGGACTCTGACCTACGAGCAGTACTTC.

The chain combines TRBV7-8 with TRBJ2-7; 10 nucleotides line up with TRBD1. After removal of 4 bases from V and 3 bases from J, the junction contained 9 bases not matched to a gene. The CDR3 consists of 16 residues. Germline CDR1 and CDR2: SGHVS and FQNEAQ. CDR3 protein: CASSSRGGTGVYEQYF. In DNA form, the CDR3 reads TGTGCCAGCAGCTCCCGGGGAGGGACAGGGGTCTACGAGCAGTACTTC.

The chain joins TRBV6-1 to TRBJ2-7; D remains ambiguous. Germline loops: CDR1 MNHNS, CDR2 SASEGT. The CDR3 runs 17 residues. The V end lost 2 bases, the J end lost 4 bases, and 21 bases lay between the germline ends. DNA of the CDR3: TGTGCCAGCAGTGAAATGGGTTACCGTCTAGGATCGTACGAGCAGTACTTC. It codes for CASSEMGYRLGSYEQYF.

The genes are TRBV6-2 or TRBV6-3 and TRBJ2-5, with D hard to call. The CDR3 has 14 amino acids. The V gene's germline CDR1 is MNHEY and CDR2 SVGEGT. V dropped 6 bases and J dropped 5 bases, with 16 bases sitting between them. The CDR3 loop is CASSQRSYGETQYF. The CDR3 bases are TGTGCCAGCAGCCAGAGGAGCTATGGGGAGACCCAGTACTTC.

This chain joins TRBV6-2 or TRBV6-3 and TRBJ2-3; a weak D match, TRBD1 (5 bases). Deletions cut 0 bases from V and 5 bases from J, with 21 bases between. The CDR3 totals 18 residues. The V gene's germline CDR1 is MNHEY and CDR2 SVGEGT. The CDR3 region has the DNA TGTGCCAGCAGTTACTCGTTCTTTACAGGACGGCCGGGAGATACGCAGTATTTT. It yields the protein CASSYSFFTGRPGDTQYF.

This sequence joins TRBV27 and TRBJ1-3, with a possible D match to TRBD1 (6 bases). The CDR3 totals 15 residues. Germline V gene data show CDR1 as MNHEY and CDR2 as SMNVEV (reference sequence). V lost 2 bases to trimming and J lost 4 bases, with 12 bases between them. The CDR3 here is CASSLQQGFGNTIYF. In DNA, the CDR3 is TGTGCCAGCAGTTTACAACAGGGCTTCGGAAACACCATATATTTT.

The chain couples TRBV7-2 to TRBJ1-1, with a possible D match to TRBD1 (6 bases). Trimming pared 3 bases from V and 8 bases from J, leaving 13 bases between. This CDR3 contains 13 residues. Per germline, CDR1 SGHTA and CDR2 FQGNSA. DNA of the CDR3: TGTGCCAGCAGCTTTTCCTTGGACAGAGAAGCTTTCTTT. Encoded protein: CASSFSLDREAFF.

The DNA for the CDR3 is TGTGCCAGCAGCGTAGCCGGTAGCGGGAACACCGGGGAGCTGTTTTTT. It codes for CASSVAGSGNTGELFF. The gene calls are TRBV9 and TRBJ2-2, with D possibly matching TRBD2 (6 bases). The germline V and J ends were trimmed by 0 bases and 1 base, with 10 bases remaining between them. The germline gives CDR1 SGDLS, CDR2 YYNGEE. This CDR3 is built from 16 residues. The full variable domain, with the rest looked up from reference TRBV9 and TRBJ2-2, is DSGVTQTPKHLITATGQRVTLRCSPRSGDLSVYWYQQSLDQGLQFLIQYYNGEERAKGNILERFSAQQFPDLHSELNLSSLELGDSALYFCASSVAGSGNTGELFFGEGSRLTVL.

The V call is TRBV11-2, the J call TRBJ1-1, with D possibly TRBD1 on 6 matching bases. Per the germline V gene, CDR1 is SGHAT and CDR2 is FQNNGV. V was shortened by 1 base and J by 10 bases, with 16 bases between the two germline ends. The CDR3 is 14 amino acids. CDR3 bases: TGTGCCAGCAGCTTAGTCCTTGTGGGGGGGCGAGCTTTCTTT. This encodes CASSLVLVGGRAFF. Full variable domain (outside the CDR3, taken from reference TRBV11-2 and TRBJ1-1): EAGVAQSPRYKIIEKRQSVAFWCNPISGHATLYWYQQILGQGPKLLIQFQNNGVVDDSQLPKDRFSAERLKGVDSTLKIQPAKLEDSAVYLCASSLVLVGGRAFFGQGTRLTVV.

The chain recombines TRBV24-1 with TRBJ2-1; possible D gene TRBD1, 5 bases. The germline gives CDR1 KGHDR, CDR2 SFDVKD. The V and J ends lost 2 bases and 6 bases respectively, with 19 bases between them. This CDR3 contains 17 residues. The DNA for the CDR3 is TGTGCCACCAGTGATTCAGGGCCAGGTGCCTTATTCAATGAGCAGTTCTTC. It translates to CATSDSGPGALFNEQFF.

This clone was detected only once. The chain carries TRBV15 and TRBJ2-6; 7 bases agree with TRBD1. The V gene's germline CDR1 is LNHNV and CDR2 YYDKDF (reference sequence). This CDR3 contains 17 residues. Losses at the gene ends were 5 bases for V and 0 bases for J; bases not matched to a gene: 7. CDR3 nucleotide sequence: TGTGCCACCAGCGGAAACAGGGGCAGCTCTGGGGCCAACGTCCTGACTTTC. Its translation is CATSGNRGSSGANVLTF.

This clone was observed once. V gene TRBV6-5 combines with J gene TRBJ2-7; D call uncertain. The CDR3 sequence is 12 residues long. V was trimmed by 6 bases and J by 2 bases, leaving 8 bases between them. Germline values: CDR1 MNHEY, CDR2 SVGAGI. CDR3 in amino acids: CASREAAYEQYF. As DNA, the CDR3 is TGTGCCAGCAGAGAGGCGGCCTACGAGCAGTACTTC.